The 22 T cell receptor beta chains in this list originate from one sample, sequenced in a study of blood T cells in healthy people across ages. The authors ran a second PCR of about 7 to 11 cycles using a sample-barcoded 5' primer and a J-beta primer mix. TCRdb processed the 5' RACE reads anew with MiXCR; each CDR3 protein has one entry. The sample lists around 500,000 distinct CDR3 sequences, 27% seen once, with approximately 4% in the top ten. The same data also went into a second study, on T cells of mothers and their children.

Sequenced input: blood. The receptors originated from a boy aged 2-9 years in good health.

The V and J genes are TRBV7-6 and TRBJ2-5, with D possibly TRBD1 on 6 matching bases. The V end lost 3 bases, the J end lost 4 bases, and 12 bases lay between the germline ends. The CDR3 is 14 residues long. Germline CDR1 and CDR2: SGHVS and FNYEAQ. The CDR3 here is CASSFTGRVETQYF. The DNA for the CDR3 is TGTGCCAGCAGCTTCACAGGGCGGGTAGAGACCCAGTACTTC.

There are a few counts of this clonotype. This sequence joins TRBV14 and TRBJ2-1, with 7 bases identical to TRBD2. Losses at the gene ends were 3 bases for V and 4 bases for J; bases not matched to a gene: 9. This CDR3 region has 16 residues. Germline V gene lookup returns CDR1 SGHDN and CDR2 FVKESK. The CDR3 region is CASSHVLANLYNEQFF. DNA of the CDR3: TGTGCCAGCAGCCACGTACTAGCGAATCTTTACAATGAGCAGTTCTTC. The full variable domain, with the rest looked up from reference TRBV14 and TRBJ2-1, is EAGVTQFPSHSVIEKGQTVTLRCDPISGHDNLYWYRRVMGKEIKFLLHFVKESKQDESGMPNNRFLAERTGGTYSTLKVQPAELEDSGVYFCASSHVLANLYNEQFFGPGTRLTVL.

V usage is TRBV7-9 and J usage is TRBJ1-2, with D possibly TRBD1 on 6 matching bases. Trimming removed 5 bases from V and 4 bases from J, with 11 bases in between. CDR3 length: 13 residues. Per germline, CDR1 SEHNR and CDR2 FQNEAQ (reference sequence). The CDR3 DNA reads as TGTGCCAGCAGCCCAGACAGGTTCTATGGCTACACCTTC. Its translation: CASSPDRFYGYTF.

This clonotype was observed a few times. The chain couples TRBV7-6 to TRBJ2-1; 10 positions match TRBD2. Germline V gene lookup returns CDR1 SGHVS and CDR2 FNYEAQ. There are 15 residues in the CDR3. The J segment lost 7 bases and the V segment lost 3 bases, leaving 6 bases of the junction unmatched. The CDR3 DNA is TGTGCCAGCAGCTTGGGACTAGCGTTCCGGAATGAGCAGTTCTTC. Translation gives CASSLGLAFRNEQFF.

This clonotype has more than one count but fewer than ten. The genes are TRBV10-3 and TRBJ1-1; D remains unclear. Germline CDR1 ENHRY, CDR2 SYGVKD. The CDR3 is made up of 15 amino acids. V dropped 2 bases and J dropped 1 base, with 11 bases sitting between them. CDR3 loop: CAISERFKKNTEAFF. DNA for the CDR3: TGTGCCATCAGTGAGCGGTTCAAAAAGAACACTGAAGCTTTCTTT.

V and J are TRBV12-3 or TRBV12-4 and TRBJ2-5; perhaps TRBD2 as D (5 bases). The J call may be in error: the DNA end matches TRBJ2-7 better. This CDR3 is 14 amino acids long. The CDR3 reads CASSPYFQEDEQYF. The CDR3 bases are TGTGCCAGCAGTCCATACTTTCAGGAGGACGAGCAGTACTTC.

The genes are TRBV2 and TRBJ1-4, with TRBD1 matching 7 bases. Germline CDR1 reads SNHLY; CDR2 reads FYNNEI. The CDR3 sequence is 15 residues long. The J segment lost 6 bases and the V segment lost 6 bases, leaving 10 bases of the junction unmatched. CDR3: CASRLDRAGDEKLFF. In DNA, the CDR3 is TGTGCCAGCAGGCTCGACAGGGCAGGAGATGAAAAACTGTTTTTT. The variable domain in full, completed from reference TRBV2 and TRBJ1-4, reads EPEVTQTPSHQVTQMGQEVILRCVPISNHLYFYWYRQILGQKVEFLVSFYNNEISEKSEIFDDQFSVERPDGSNFTLKIRSTKLEDSAMYFCASRLDRAGDEKLFFGSGTQLSVL.

The chain carries TRBV4-3 and TRBJ2-3; D unclear. V dropped 1 base and J dropped 6 bases, with 8 bases sitting between them. This CDR3 contains 13 residues. The germline gives CDR1 LGHNA, CDR2 YSLEER. DNA for the CDR3: TGCGCCAGCAGCCAAGGTTCACGGGATACGCAGTATTTT. This codes for CASSQGSRDTQYF.

This clonotype turned up a few times. The genes are TRBV7-8 and TRBJ2-5; D is unresolved. TRBJ2-7 matches the DNA end more closely, so the J call is doubtful. The V gene's germline CDR1 is SGHVS and CDR2 FQNEAQ. CDR3 length: 17 amino acids. The CDR3: CASSTYFPRSSSYEQYF. The DNA for the CDR3 is TGTGCCAGCAGCACTTATTTCCCGCGGAGTAGCTCCTACGAGCAGTACTTC.

The table lists this clonotype with a few counts. V gene TRBV2 combines with J gene TRBJ2-3, with 10 bases that match TRBD1. J lost 2 bases, V lost 6 bases, and 5 bases had no gene match. This CDR3 spans 15 amino acids. The germline V gene encodes CDR1 SNHLY and CDR2 FYNNEI. CDR3 sequence reads: CASSTGTGATDTQYF. In nucleotides, the CDR3 is TGTGCCAGCAGCACCGGGACAGGGGCCACAGATACGCAGTATTTT.

The V call is TRBV25-1, the J call TRBJ2-1, with 7 bases matching TRBD1. Trimming took 7 bases from V and 3 from J; bases not matched to a gene: 6. Per germline, CDR1 MGHDK and CDR2 SYGVNS. The CDR3 sequence is 14 residues long. The DNA for the CDR3 is TGTGCCAGCACTACAGGGGTTGGCTACAATGAGCAGTTCTTC. Translating it yields CASTTGVGYNEQFF.

This clonotype was counted between two and nine times. This chain links TRBV20-1 with TRBJ2-5, with a weak D call TRBD2 (5 bases). The end of the DNA aligns better with TRBJ2-1, so the J call may be wrong. Germline assignment: CDR1 DFQATT and CDR2 SNEGSKA (reference sequence). The CDR3 consists of 14 residues. CDR3 in DNA: TGCAGTGCTAGAGATCCGGACTCCTATTCTGAGCAGTTCTTC. Translated, it gives CSARDPDSYSEQFF.

The chain joins TRBV2 to TRBJ2-3; 12 positions match TRBD2. Germline CDR1 SNHLY, CDR2 FYNNEI. V gave up 6 bases and J gave up 2 bases; unmatched junction bases: 6. This CDR3 region has 16 residues. CDR3 amino acids: CASSDGLAGPTDTQYF. In DNA form, the CDR3 reads TGTGCCAGCAGCGACGGACTAGCGGGACCCACAGATACGCAGTATTTT.

In its sample, this clonotype was seen a few times. The chain has TRBV12-3 or TRBV12-4 and TRBJ2-5; D gene uncertain. The J call may be incorrect, as the DNA end agrees better with TRBJ2-1. The CDR3 runs 14 residues. The CDR3: CASSLGTPLGKQFF. The DNA for the CDR3 is TGTGCCAGCAGTTTAGGAACCCCTTTAGGGAAGCAGTTCTTC.

This clonotype was seen a handful of times. The chain links TRBV5-1 to TRBJ2-7, with 9 bases aligning to TRBD1. CDR3 length equals 15 residues. CDR1 and CDR2 from the germline V gene are SGHRS and YFSETQ. V dropped 4 bases and J dropped 7; count of bases not matched to a gene: 12. The CDR3 loop reads CASSTAGTGLLEQYF. For the CDR3, the DNA is TGCGCCAGCAGCACAGCCGGGACAGGGCTTTTAGAGCAGTACTTC.

This chain uses TRBV27 with TRBJ1-2, with TRBD1 matching over 10 bases. The CDR3 is made up of 16 amino acids. CDR1 and CDR2 (germline): MNHEY, SMNVEV (reference sequence). J gave up 5 bases and V 0 bases, and 6 bases lay outside the gene matches. The CDR3 protein is CASSLSTGTGEYGYTF. The CDR3 DNA follows: TGTGCCAGCAGTTTATCGACCGGGACAGGGGAGTATGGCTACACCTTC.

Only a few counts were recorded for this clonotype. V and J are TRBV3-1 and TRBJ2-3; possible D gene TRBD2, 6 bases. The V and J ends lost 2 bases and 2 bases respectively, with 11 bases between them. Germline CDR1 and CDR2: LGHDT and YNNKEL (reference sequence). The CDR3 spans 15 residues. The CDR3 DNA follows: TGTGCCAGCAGCCAACTAGCGAGTTTCACAGATACGCAGTATTTT. The encoded protein is CASSQLASFTDTQYF.

V and J are TRBV10-3 and TRBJ2-1; 13 bases align to TRBD2. The J call may be faulty, since TRBJ2-7 better matches the DNA end. This CDR3 has 16 amino acids. Germline V gives CDR1 ENHRY, CDR2 SYGVKD. CDR3 residues: CAISGTSGSPTYEQYF. In DNA, the CDR3 is TGTGCCATCAGTGGGACTAGCGGGAGTCCGACCTACGAGCAGTACTTC.

The table lists this clonotype with a few counts. The chain combines TRBV7-8 with TRBJ2-5, with 8 bases aligning to TRBD2. This CDR3 has 15 amino acids. The germline V gene has CDR1 SGHVS and CDR2 FQNEAQ. The V and J ends lost 5 bases and 5 bases, in that order; junction bases with no gene match: 10. The CDR3 here is CASSPLAGLTETQYF. DNA for the CDR3: TGTGCCAGCAGCCCGTTAGCGGGATTGACGGAGACCCAGTACTTC.

This chain uses TRBV5-1 with TRBJ1-3; D might be TRBD1 (5 bases). CDR3 length: 15 amino acids. Germline CDR1 and CDR2: SGHRS and YFSETQ. The V gene lost 0 bases and the J gene lost 2 bases, with 9 bases spanning the gap. Here the CDR3 reads CASSLEGTAGNTIYF. In nucleotides, the CDR3 is TGCGCCAGCAGCTTGGAAGGGACGGCTGGAAACACCATATATTTT.

The CDR3 DNA is TGTGCCAGCAGCGACGGACTCTCGAAAGAGACCCAGTACTTC. Translated: CASSDGLSKETQYF. The V and J genes are TRBV7-9 and TRBJ2-5; perhaps TRBD2 as D (5 bases). The V gene's germline CDR1 is SEHNR and CDR2 FQNEAQ (reference sequence). The CDR3 has 14 amino acids. V lost 5 bases and J lost 3, with 13 bases in between.

The chain couples TRBV27 to TRBJ1-1; D is ambiguous. CDR1 MNHEY and CDR2 SMNVEV come from the germline V gene (reference sequence). Trimming removed 3 bases from V and 1 base from J, with 6 bases in between. The length of the CDR3 is 13 residues. The CDR3 nucleotides read TGTGCCAGCAGTTTTAACGGGAACACTGAAGCTTTCTTT. Its protein is CASSFNGNTEAFF.